One T cell receptor beta chain is described in this entry. The sample belongs to a study of control samples from healthy donors and cancer patients. V was trimmed by 1 base and J by 2 bases, leaving 5 bases between them. This CDR3 has 13 residues. Germline V gene data show CDR1 as LNHNV and CDR2 as YYDKDF (reference sequence). TCRdb's copy holds only in-frame clones and misses some; the assay was immunoSEQ multiplex PCR. The sample has about 180,000 clones, 90% seen once. The chain employs TRBV15 and TRBJ2-5; no definite D call. The sample taken for sequencing was blood. The TCR originated in a woman between 45 and 60 years old in good health. The CDR3 sequence: CATSRAQQETQYF. CDR3 DNA: TGTGCCACCAGCAGAGCCCAACAAGAGACCCAGTACTTC.